The 3 T cell receptor beta chains below were found in one sample sequenced in a study of T cell repertoires in cytomegalovirus infection. These TCRs' antigens remain unknown. TCRdb re-analysed the reads in MiXCR, keeping a single row per CDR3 protein. The table records 450,000 to 600,000 distinct CDR3 sequences, 33% of them present only once. Source: cultured PBMCs, taken from culture after CMV antigen stimulation. Every receptor here comes from a human donor in good health (CMV status not recorded). Some clones in this sample may be carry-over from other donors' samples.

This clonotype has a handful of counts. The genes are TRBV6-5 and TRBJ1-2; no firm D call. This CDR3 has 14 residues. Trimming took off 5 bases at V and 6 bases at J, with 16 bases between the two ends. Per the germline V gene, CDR1 is MNHEY and CDR2 is SVGAGI. CDR3 bases: TGTGCCAGCAGTCCCGTCCGGACCCATAATGGCTACACCTTC. Its translation is CASSPVRTHNGYTF.

The chain couples TRBV28 to TRBJ2-1; D is possibly TRBD1 or TRBD2 (5 bases each). Germline loops: CDR1 MDHEN, CDR2 SYDVKM. V was pared by 4 bases and J by 0 bases, with 16 bases between. The CDR3 totals 17 residues. The CDR3: CASSYKLWDASYNEQFF. Here the CDR3 DNA reads TGTGCCAGCAGTTATAAGCTCTGGGACGCCTCCTACAATGAGCAGTTCTTC.

The rearrangement joins TRBV20-1 to TRBJ2-1; no definite D call. V lost 4 bases to trimming and J lost 4 bases, with 11 bases between them. From germline, CDR1 is DFQATT and CDR2 SNEGSKA (reference sequence). The CDR3 loop spans 13 amino acids. In DNA, the CDR3 is TGCAGTGCTAACCTAGGGAAGTACAATGAGCAGTTCTTC. As protein: CSANLGKYNEQFF.